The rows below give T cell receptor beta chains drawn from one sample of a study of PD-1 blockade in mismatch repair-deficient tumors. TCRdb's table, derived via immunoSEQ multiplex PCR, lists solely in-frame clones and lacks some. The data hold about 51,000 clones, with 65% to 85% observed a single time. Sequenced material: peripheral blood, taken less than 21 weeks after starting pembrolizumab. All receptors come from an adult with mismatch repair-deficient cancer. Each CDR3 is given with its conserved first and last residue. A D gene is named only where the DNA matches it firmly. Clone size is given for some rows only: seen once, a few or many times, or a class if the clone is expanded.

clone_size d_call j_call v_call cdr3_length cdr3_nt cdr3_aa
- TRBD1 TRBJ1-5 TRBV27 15 TGTGCCAGCAGTTTAGTCGGACAGGGGACTCAGCCCCAGCATTTT CASSLVGQGTQPQHF
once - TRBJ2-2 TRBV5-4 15 TGTGCCAGCAGTCCATATTGGGGGAGCGCCGGGGAGCTGTTTTTT CASSPYWGSAGELFF
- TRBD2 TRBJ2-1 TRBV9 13 TGTGCCAGCAGCGTATTAAGCGGGGCCGAGCAGTTCTTC CASSVLSGAEQFF
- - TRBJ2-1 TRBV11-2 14 TGTGCCAGCAGCTTAGGAGGGAGTAATGATGAGCAGTTCTTC CASSLGGSNDEQFF
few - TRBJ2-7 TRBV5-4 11 TGTGCCAGCAGCTCCTGGGACGAGCAGTACTTC CASSSWDEQYF
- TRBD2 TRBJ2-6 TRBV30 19 TGTGCCTGGAGTATCGGCTTGGGACTAGCGGGAGCTGGGGCCAACGTCCTGACTTTC CAWSIGLGLAGAGANVLTF
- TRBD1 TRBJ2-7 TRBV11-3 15 TGTGCCAGCAGCTTAGGAGCAGGGGGAACATACGAGCAGTACTTC CASSLGAGGTYEQYF
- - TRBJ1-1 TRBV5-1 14 TGCGCCAGCCGTTACGGGGATATGAACACTGAAGCTTTCTTT CASRYGDMNTEAFF
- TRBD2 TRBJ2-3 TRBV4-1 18 TGCGCCAGCAGCCGAAGACTAGCGGGAGGTACTAGCACAGATACGCAGTATTTT CASSRRLAGGTSTDTQYF
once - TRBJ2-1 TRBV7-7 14 TGTGCTAGCAGCCCCTCTAGCTCCTACAATGAGCAGTTCTTC CASSPSSSYNEQFF
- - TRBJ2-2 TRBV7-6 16 TGTGCCAGCAGCTCTAGCCGGACTTTTAGATCCGGGGAGCTGTTTTTT CASSSSRTFRSGELFF
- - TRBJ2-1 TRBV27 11 TGTGCCAGCAGTCAACGGAATGAGCAGTTCTTC CASSQRNEQFF
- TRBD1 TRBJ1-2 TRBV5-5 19 TGTGCCAGCAGCTTATTTGGTGGAACAGGGGGCTCCTTATCCTATGGCTACACCTTC CASSLFGGTGGSLSYGYTF
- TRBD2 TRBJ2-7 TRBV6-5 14 TGTGCCAGCAAGCTAGCGGGAGTTGGGTACGAGCAGTACTTC CASKLAGVGYEQYF
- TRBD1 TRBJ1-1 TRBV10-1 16 TGCGCCAGCAGAGTCGGGACAGGGGTAGGGAACACTGAAGCTTTCTTT CASRVGTGVGNTEAFF
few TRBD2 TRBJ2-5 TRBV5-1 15 TGCGCCAGCAGCTTGGGGACTAGCGGCCAAGAGACCCAGTACTTC CASSLGTSGQETQYF
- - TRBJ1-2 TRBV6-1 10 TGTGCCGCGGCATACTATGGCTACACCTTC CAAAYYGYTF
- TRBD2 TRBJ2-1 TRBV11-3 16 TGTGCCAGCAGCTTAGGTCCTAGCGGGAGGAGAAATGAGCAGTTCTTC CASSLGPSGRRNEQFF
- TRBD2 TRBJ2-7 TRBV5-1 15 TGCGCCAGCAGCTCAATTAGCGGGAGTGGTTACGAGCAGTACTTC CASSSISGSGYEQYF
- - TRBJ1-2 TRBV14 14 TGTGCCAGCAGCCAGACGACAGTAAACTATGGCTACACCTTC CASSQTTVNYGYTF
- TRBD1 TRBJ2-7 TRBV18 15 TGTGCCAGCTCCCGGGAAGGGACAGGTGGTTTGGAGCAGTACTTC CASSREGTGGLEQYF
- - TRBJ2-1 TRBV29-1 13 TGCAGCGTGGCGGGAAGGACTTACAATGAGCAGTTCTTC CSVAGRTYNEQFF
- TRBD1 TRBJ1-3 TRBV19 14 TGTGCCAGTAGCGAGGGGGCGTTCGGAAACACCATATATTTT CASSEGAFGNTIYF
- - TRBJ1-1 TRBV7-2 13 TGTGCCAGCTCCCTATTACCGGGCGGTGAAGCTTTCTTT CASSLLPGGEAFF
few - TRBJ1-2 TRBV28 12 TGTGCAGGAGGGTCAGACCTCTATGGCTACACCTTC CAGGSDLYGYTF
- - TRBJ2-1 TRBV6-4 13 TGTGCCAGCAGCCAGGAGGCCCACAATGAGCAGTTCTTC CASSQEAHNEQFF
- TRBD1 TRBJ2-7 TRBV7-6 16 TGTGCCAGCAGTAGACCCCTTACAGGGGATAATTACGAGCAGTACTTC CASSRPLTGDNYEQYF
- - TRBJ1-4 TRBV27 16 TGTGCCAGCAGTCCTCAAGCAGGGGTAACTAATGAAAAACTGTTTTTT CASSPQAGVTNEKLFF
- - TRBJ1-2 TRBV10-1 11 TGCGCCAGCAGGGGAAGGGCTGGCTACACCTTC CASRGRAGYTF
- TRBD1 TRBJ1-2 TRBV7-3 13 TGTGCCAGCAGCCCTCGGACAGGGGAAGGCTACACCTTC CASSPRTGEGYTF
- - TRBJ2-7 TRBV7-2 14 TGTGCCAGCACCCTCGATACGGGGTTCGGCGAGCAGTACTTC CASTLDTGFGEQYF
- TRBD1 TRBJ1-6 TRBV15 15 TGTGCCACCAGCAGAGAGGGACAGGGGTCTTCACCCCTCCACTTT CATSREGQGSSPLHF
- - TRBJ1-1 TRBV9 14 TGTGCCAGCAGCGTAGGACTATTGAACACTGAAGCTTTCTTT CASSVGLLNTEAFF
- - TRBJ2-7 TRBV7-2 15 TGTGCCAGCAGCTTAGCCGGGACTGACTCCTACGAGCAGTACTTC CASSLAGTDSYEQYF
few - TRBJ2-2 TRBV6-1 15 TGTGCCAGCACGATAGGCTCCGGGATCACCGGGGAGCTGTTTTTT CASTIGSGITGELFF
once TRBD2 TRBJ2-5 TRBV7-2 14 TGTGCCAGCAGCGTTCTAGCGGGAGTAGAGACCCAGTACTTC CASSVLAGVETQYF
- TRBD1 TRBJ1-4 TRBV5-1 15 TGCGCCAGCAGCGATCCGGGACAGAAAACAGAAAAACTGTTTTTT CASSDPGQKTEKLFF